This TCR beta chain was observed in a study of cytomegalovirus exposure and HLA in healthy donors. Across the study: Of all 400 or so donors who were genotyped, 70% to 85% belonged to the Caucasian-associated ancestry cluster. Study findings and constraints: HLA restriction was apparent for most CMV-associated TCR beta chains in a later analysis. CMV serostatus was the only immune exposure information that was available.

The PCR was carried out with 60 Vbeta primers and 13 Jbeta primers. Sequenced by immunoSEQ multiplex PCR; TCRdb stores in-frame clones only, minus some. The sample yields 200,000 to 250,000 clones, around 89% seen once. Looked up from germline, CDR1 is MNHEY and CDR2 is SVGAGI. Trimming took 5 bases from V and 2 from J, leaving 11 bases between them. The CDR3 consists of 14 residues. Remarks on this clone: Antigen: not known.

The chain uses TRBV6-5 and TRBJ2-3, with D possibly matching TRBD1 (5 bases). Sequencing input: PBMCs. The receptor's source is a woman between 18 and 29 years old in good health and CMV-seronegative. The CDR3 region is CASSTRQYTDTQYF. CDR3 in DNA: TGTGCCAGCAGTACGCGACAGTACACAGATACGCAGTATTTT.